This T cell receptor beta chain stems from a study of preoperative IRX-2 immunotherapy in early breast cancer. The repertoire was sequenced with immunoSEQ multiplex PCR; TCRdb's copy has only in-frame clones and lacks some. This sample yields 24,000 or so clones, of which roughly 95% are seen a single time; 15% to 20% belongs to the top ten. This sample's treatment: preoperative locoregional IRX-2 cytokine immunotherapy. Preoperative locoregional IRX-2 cytokine immunotherapy was tested in the phase Ib source study. CDR1 SGHTA and CDR2 FQGNSA come from the germline V gene. The V end was cut by 2 bases, the J end by 3 bases, with 2 bases between. The CDR3 consists of 12 residues.

Sequenced here: tumor tissue, sampled after IRX-2 immunotherapy. This clonotype originated in a human donor with breast cancer. The J gene is TRBJ1-5, the V gene TRBV7-2; no definite D call. The CDR3 loop is CASSLYNQPQHF. As DNA, the CDR3 is TGTGCCAGCAGCTTATACAATCAGCCCCAGCATTTT.